Following are 10 T cell receptor beta chains from one sample sequenced in a study of control samples from healthy donors and cancer patients. Only in-frame clones appear in the TCRdb table, and some are missing; sequencing was by immunoSEQ multiplex PCR. This sample has about 58,000 clones, with nearly 90% found just once. Sequencing used PBMCs. The receptor set was obtained from a man in his fifties or sixties with colorectal cancer.

The V and J genes are TRBV3-1 (or the pseudogene TRBV3-2) and TRBJ1-3; the match to TRBD1 covers 7 bases. Trimming at V came to 3 bases and at J to 4 bases, leaving 6 bases not matched to a gene. The CDR3 length is 15 residues. Germline values: CDR1 LGHDT, CDR2 YNNKEL (reference sequence). CDR3 bases: TGTGCCAGCAGCCACCCGACAGGGAACGGAAACACCATATATTTT. Its protein is CASSHPTGNGNTIYF.

This chain joins TRBV7-2 and TRBJ2-1; D may be TRBD1 or TRBD2 (6 bases each). The CDR3 loop spans 12 amino acids. V lost 4 bases and J lost 15, with 16 bases in between. The germline V gene encodes CDR1 SGHTA and CDR2 FQGNSA. CDR3 loop: CASSSWRRGLFF. The CDR3 nucleotides read TGTGCCAGCAGCTCCTGGAGGAGGGGGTTGTTCTTC.

The J gene is TRBJ2-2, the V gene TRBV7-3, with 11 bases identical to TRBD2. The germline CDR1 and CDR2 sequences are SGHTA and FQGTGA. V lost 1 base and J lost 4; bases outside the gene matches: 2. The CDR3 is 16 amino acids. The CDR3 nucleotides read TGTGCCAGCAGCTTAAAGACTAGCGGGGCCACCGGGGAGCTGTTTTTT. This sequence encodes CASSLKTSGATGELFF.

This sequence joins TRBV7-8 and TRBJ1-1, with D unresolved. Germline assignment: CDR1 SGHVS and CDR2 FQNEAQ. The germline V and J ends were trimmed by 4 bases and 6 bases, with 18 bases remaining between them. The CDR3 extends over 15 amino acids. The CDR3 sequence is CASSSQRYTRSEAFF. CDR3 nucleotide sequence: TGTGCCAGCAGCTCACAACGATACACTCGGTCTGAAGCTTTCTTT.

J is TRBJ2-1 and V is TRBV12-3 or TRBV12-4; D unclear. V dropped 6 bases and J dropped 10 bases, with 16 bases sitting between them. The CDR3 consists of 13 residues. CDR3 nucleotide sequence: TGTGCCAGCAGCAAGACTGGTCCCAGCGAGCAGTTCTTC. It specifies CASSKTGPSEQFF.

The rearrangement uses TRBV19 and TRBJ1-1; tentatively, D is TRBD1 (5 bases). The CDR3 covers 17 residues. Germline V lookup: CDR1 LNHDA, CDR2 SQIVND (reference sequence). V was pared by 6 bases and J by 0 bases, with 20 bases between. The CDR3 sequence: CASSPRGGQTMNTEAFF. In DNA, the CDR3 is TGTGCCAGTAGCCCCCGCGGTGGACAAACAATGAACACTGAAGCTTTCTTT. Based on the CDR3 plus reference TRBV19 and TRBJ1-1, the full variable domain is DGGITQSPKYLFRKEGQNVTLSCEQNLNHDAMYWYRQDPGQGLRLIYYSQIVNDFQKGDIAEGYSVSREKKESFPLTVTSAQKNPTAFYLCASSPRGGQTMNTEAFFGQGTRLTVV.

A single count supports this clone. The chain recombines TRBV5-8 with TRBJ1-2; D not certain. This CDR3 contains 14 residues. Trimming took off 0 bases at V and 4 bases at J, with 10 bases between the two ends. Looked up from germline, CDR1 is SGHTS and CDR2 is YDEGEE. The CDR3 DNA reads as TGTGCCAGCAGCTTGGGTCGGACTCTCTATGGCTACACCTTC. Translation: CASSLGRTLYGYTF. Complete variable domain (other parts from reference TRBV5-8 and TRBJ1-2): EAGVTQSPTHLIKTRGQQATLRCSPISGHTSVYWYQQALGLGLQFLLWYDEGEERNRGNFPPRFSGRQFPNYSSELNVNALELEDSALYLCASSLGRTLYGYTFGSGTRLTVV.

The V gene is TRBV7-9, the J gene TRBJ2-1; possibly TRBD1 or TRBD2 for D (5 bases each). Trimming left V 5 bases short and J 2 bases short, with 13 bases between. The CDR3 spans 15 residues. CDR1 SEHNR and CDR2 FQNEAQ come from the germline V gene (reference sequence). In nucleotides, the CDR3 is TGTGCCAGCAGCCTCTCAGGGCGGGCCTACAATGAGCAGTTCTTC. This gives the protein CASSLSGRAYNEQFF.

The chain joins TRBV6-5 to TRBJ2-1; the D gene is possibly TRBD2 (7 bases). Germline V gene sequence: CDR1 MNHEY, CDR2 SVGAGI. The CDR3 runs 15 residues. Trimming removed 0 bases at V and 8 bases at J, with 14 bases between. The CDR3, as DNA: TGTGCCAGCAGTTACTCGTATGGGGGGGCCGATGAGCAGTTCTTC. It codes for CASSYSYGGADEQFF.

The J gene is TRBJ2-3, the V gene TRBV7-2; D is unresolved. Germline V lookup: CDR1 SGHTA, CDR2 FQGNSA. There are 13 residues in the CDR3. V lost 1 base, J lost 5 bases, and 7 bases lay in between. The chain's CDR3 is CASSLEGLDTQYF. The CDR3 bases are TGTGCCAGCAGCTTAGAGGGCTTAGATACGCAGTATTTT.